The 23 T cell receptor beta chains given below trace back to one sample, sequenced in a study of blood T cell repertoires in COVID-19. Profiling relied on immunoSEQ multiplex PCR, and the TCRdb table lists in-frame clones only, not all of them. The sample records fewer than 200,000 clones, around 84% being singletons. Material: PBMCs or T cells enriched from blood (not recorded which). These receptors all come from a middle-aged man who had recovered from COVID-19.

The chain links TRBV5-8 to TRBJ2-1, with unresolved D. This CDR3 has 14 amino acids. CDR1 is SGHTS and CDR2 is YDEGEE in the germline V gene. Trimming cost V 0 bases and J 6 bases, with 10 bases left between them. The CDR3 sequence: CASSLVTSSNEQFF. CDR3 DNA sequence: TGTGCCAGCAGCTTGGTTACGTCGAGCAATGAGCAGTTCTTC.

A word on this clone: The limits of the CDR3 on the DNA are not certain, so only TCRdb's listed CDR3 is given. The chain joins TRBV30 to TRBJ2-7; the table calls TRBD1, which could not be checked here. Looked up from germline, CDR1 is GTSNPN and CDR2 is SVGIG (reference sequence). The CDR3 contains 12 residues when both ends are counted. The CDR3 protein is CAWGQGSRGFNF.

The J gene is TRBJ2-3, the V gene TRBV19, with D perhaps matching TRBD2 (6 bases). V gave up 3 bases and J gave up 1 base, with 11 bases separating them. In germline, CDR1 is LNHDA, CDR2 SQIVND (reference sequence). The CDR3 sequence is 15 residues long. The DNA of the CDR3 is TGTGCCAGTAGTATGCTAGGACTACGCACAGATACGCAGTATTTT. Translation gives CASSMLGLRTDTQYF.

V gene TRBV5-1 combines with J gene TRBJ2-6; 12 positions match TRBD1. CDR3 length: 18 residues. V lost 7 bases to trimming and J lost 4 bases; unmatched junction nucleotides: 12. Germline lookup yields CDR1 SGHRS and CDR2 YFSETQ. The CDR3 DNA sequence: TGCGCCAGCCGATCTACGGGACAGGGGGCTTTGGGGGCCAACGTCCTGACTTTC. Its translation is CASRSTGQGALGANVLTF.

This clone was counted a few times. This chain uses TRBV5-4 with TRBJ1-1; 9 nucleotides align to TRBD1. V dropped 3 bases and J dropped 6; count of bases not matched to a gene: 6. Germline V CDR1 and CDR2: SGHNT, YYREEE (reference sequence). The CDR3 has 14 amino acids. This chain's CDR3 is CASSWGTGTAEAFF. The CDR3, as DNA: TGTGCCAGCAGCTGGGGGACAGGGACTGCTGAAGCTTTCTTT. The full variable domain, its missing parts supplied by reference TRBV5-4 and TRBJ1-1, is ETGVTQSPTHLIKTRGQQVTLRCSSQSGHNTVSWYQQALGQGPQFIFQYYREEENGRGNFPPRFSGLQFPNYSSELNVNALELDDSALYLCASSWGTGTAEAFFGQGTRLTVV.

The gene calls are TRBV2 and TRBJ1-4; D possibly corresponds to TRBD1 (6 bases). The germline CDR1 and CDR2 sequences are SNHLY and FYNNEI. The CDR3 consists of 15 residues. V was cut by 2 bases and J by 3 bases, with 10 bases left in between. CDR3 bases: TGTGCCAGCAGTGAATACGGGACACCTAATGAAAAACTGTTTTTT. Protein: CASSEYGTPNEKLFF.

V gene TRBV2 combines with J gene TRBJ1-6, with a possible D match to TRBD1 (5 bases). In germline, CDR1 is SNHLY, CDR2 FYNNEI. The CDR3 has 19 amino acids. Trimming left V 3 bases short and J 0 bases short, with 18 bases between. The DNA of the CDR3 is TGTGCCAGCAGTGAGGCAGGGCCCTGGGAATACTCCTATAATTCACCCCTCCACTTT. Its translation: CASSEAGPWEYSYNSPLHF.

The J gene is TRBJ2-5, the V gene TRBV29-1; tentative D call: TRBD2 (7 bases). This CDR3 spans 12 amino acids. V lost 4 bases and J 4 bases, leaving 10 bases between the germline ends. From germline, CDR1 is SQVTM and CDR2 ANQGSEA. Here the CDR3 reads CSVGGGRETQYF. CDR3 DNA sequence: TGCAGCGTTGGGGGGGGGCGAGAGACCCAGTACTTC.

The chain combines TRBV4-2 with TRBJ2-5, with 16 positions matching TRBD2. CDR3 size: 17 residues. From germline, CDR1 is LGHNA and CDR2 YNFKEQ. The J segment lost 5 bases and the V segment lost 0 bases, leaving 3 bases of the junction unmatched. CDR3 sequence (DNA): TGTGCCAGCAGCCAAGATGGGACTAGCGGGGGGGCGGAGACCCAGTACTTC. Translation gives CASSQDGTSGGAETQYF.

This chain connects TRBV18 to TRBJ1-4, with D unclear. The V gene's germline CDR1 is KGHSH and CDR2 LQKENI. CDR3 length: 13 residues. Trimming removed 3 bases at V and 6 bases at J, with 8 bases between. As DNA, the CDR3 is TGTGCCAGCTCACCCCAACATGATGAAAAACTGTTTTTT. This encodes CASSPQHDEKLFF.

The DNA of the CDR3 is TGTGCCAGCAGCTTAAGAGGGACAACTAACTATGGCTACACCTTC. Its protein product is CASSLRGTTNYGYTF. The chain employs TRBV7-2 and TRBJ1-2; D might be TRBD1 (6 bases). Trimming removed 2 bases at V and 0 bases at J, with 10 bases between. The CDR3 has 15 residues. Germline assignment: CDR1 SGHTA and CDR2 FQGNSA.

CDR3 residues: CASSFGQGYTEAFF. The DNA for the CDR3 is TGTGCCAGCAGCTTTGGACAGGGGTACACTGAAGCTTTCTTT. This chain uses TRBV13 with TRBJ1-1, with 9 bases matching TRBD1. CDR1 and CDR2 (germline): PRHDT, FYEKMQ (reference sequence). The CDR3 consists of 14 residues. The junction had 2 bases not matched to a gene; V was cut back by 3 bases and J by 3 bases.

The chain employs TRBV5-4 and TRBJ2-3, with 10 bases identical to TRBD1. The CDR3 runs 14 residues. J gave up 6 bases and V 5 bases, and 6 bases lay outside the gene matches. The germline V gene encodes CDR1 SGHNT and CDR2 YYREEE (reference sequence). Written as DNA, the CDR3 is TGTGCCAGCAGATCGACAGGGGGCATGGATACGCAGTATTTT. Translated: CASRSTGGMDTQYF.

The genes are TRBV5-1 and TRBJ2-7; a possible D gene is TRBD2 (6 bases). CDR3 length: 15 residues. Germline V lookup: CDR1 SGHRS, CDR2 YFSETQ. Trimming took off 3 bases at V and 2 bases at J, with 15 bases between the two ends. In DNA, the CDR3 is TGCGCCAGCAGCTCGGGAGACCTTGCGCCCTACGAGCAGTACTTC. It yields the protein CASSSGDLAPYEQYF.

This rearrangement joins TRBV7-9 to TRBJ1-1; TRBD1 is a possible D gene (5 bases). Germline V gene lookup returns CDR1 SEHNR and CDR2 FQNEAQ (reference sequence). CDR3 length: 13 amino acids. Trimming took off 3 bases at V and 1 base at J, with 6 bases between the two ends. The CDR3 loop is CASSLQGNTEAFF. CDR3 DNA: TGTGCCAGCAGCTTGCAGGGGAACACTGAAGCTTTCTTT.

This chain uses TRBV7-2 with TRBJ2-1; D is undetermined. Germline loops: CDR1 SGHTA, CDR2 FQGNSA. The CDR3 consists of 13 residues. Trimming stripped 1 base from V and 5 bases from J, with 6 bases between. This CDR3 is CASSLVQNNEQFF. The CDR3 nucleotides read TGTGCCAGCAGCTTAGTTCAGAACAATGAGCAGTTCTTC. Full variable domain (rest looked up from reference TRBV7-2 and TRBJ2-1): GAGVSQSPSNKVTEKGKDVELRCDPISGHTALYWYRQSLGQGLEFLIYFQGNSAPDKSGLPSDRFSAERTGGSVSTLTIQRTQQEDSAVYLCASSLVQNNEQFFGPGTRLTVL.

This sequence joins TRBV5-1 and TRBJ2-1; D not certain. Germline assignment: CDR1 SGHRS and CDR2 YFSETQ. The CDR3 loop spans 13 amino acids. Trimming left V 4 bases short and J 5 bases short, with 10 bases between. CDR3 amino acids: CASSGDWDNEQFF. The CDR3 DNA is TGCGCCAGCAGCGGAGACTGGGACAATGAGCAGTTCTTC.

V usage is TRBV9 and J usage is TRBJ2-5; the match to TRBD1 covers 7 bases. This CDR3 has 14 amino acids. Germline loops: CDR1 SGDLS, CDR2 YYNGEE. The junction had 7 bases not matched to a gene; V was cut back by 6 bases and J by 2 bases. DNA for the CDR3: TGTGCCAGCATGAGGGGGCCGGATCAAGAGACCCAGTACTTC. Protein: CASMRGPDQETQYF.

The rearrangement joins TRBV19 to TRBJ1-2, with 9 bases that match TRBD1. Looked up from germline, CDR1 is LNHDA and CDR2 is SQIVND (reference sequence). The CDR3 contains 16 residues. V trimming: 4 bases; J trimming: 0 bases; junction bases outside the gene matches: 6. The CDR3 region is CASSTKGTGTNYGYTF. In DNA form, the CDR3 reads TGTGCCAGTAGTACCAAGGGGACAGGGACTAACTATGGCTACACCTTC.

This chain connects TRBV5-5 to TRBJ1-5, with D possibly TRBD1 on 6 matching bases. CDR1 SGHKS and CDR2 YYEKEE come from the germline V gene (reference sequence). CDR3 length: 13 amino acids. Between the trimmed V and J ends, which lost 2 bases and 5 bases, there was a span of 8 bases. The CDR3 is CASSFTGHQPQHF. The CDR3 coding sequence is TGTGCCAGCAGCTTTACAGGGCATCAGCCCCAGCATTTT.

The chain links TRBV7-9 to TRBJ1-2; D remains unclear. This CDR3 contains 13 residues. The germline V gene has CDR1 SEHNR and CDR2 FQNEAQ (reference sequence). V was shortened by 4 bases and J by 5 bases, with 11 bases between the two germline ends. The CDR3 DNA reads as TGTGCCAGCAGCTCATCCGAGGCTTATGGCTACACCTTC. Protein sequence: CASSSSEAYGYTF.

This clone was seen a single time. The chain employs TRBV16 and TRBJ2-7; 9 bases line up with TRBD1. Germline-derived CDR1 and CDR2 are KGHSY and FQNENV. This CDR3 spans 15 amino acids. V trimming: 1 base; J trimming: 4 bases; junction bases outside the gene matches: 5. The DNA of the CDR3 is TGTGCCAGCAGCCAATTCGACAGGGGGAGGTACGAGCAGTACTTC. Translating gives CASSQFDRGRYEQYF.

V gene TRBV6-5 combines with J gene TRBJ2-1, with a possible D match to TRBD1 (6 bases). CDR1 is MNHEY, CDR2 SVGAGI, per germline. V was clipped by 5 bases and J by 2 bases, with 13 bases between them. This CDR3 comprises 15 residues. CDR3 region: CASSPDRSPYNEQFF. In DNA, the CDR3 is TGTGCCAGCAGTCCTGACAGGAGCCCCTACAATGAGCAGTTCTTC.